This TCR beta chain originates from a study of blood T cells in healthy people across ages. Using a J-beta primer mix together with a sample-barcoded 5' primer, a second PCR was run for roughly 6 to 12 cycles. TCRdb re-derived calls from the 5' RACE reads in MiXCR, one entry per CDR3 protein. This sample has about 640,000 distinct CDR3 sequences, with roughly 31% found just once. Study findings and constraints: Any changes in expanded clonotypes were possibly confounded, as donor CMV status remained unknown. The long-lived group displayed more naive CD4+ cells, plus higher diversity, than the aged donors did.

The J segment lost 2 bases and the V segment lost 1 base, leaving 5 bases of the junction unmatched. CDR1 is SGHAT and CDR2 is FQDESV in the germline V gene (reference sequence). This CDR3 contains 15 residues. This clonotype was detected ten times or more. Its specificity is unknown. V is TRBV11-1 and J is TRBJ2-7; 7 positions agree with TRBD1. The sequenced sample consisted of blood. The receptor comes from a woman older than 75 in good health. CDR3: CASSLGRQGAYEQYF. In nucleotides, the CDR3 is TGTGCCAGCAGCTTAGGTAGGCAGGGGGCCTACGAGCAGTACTTC.